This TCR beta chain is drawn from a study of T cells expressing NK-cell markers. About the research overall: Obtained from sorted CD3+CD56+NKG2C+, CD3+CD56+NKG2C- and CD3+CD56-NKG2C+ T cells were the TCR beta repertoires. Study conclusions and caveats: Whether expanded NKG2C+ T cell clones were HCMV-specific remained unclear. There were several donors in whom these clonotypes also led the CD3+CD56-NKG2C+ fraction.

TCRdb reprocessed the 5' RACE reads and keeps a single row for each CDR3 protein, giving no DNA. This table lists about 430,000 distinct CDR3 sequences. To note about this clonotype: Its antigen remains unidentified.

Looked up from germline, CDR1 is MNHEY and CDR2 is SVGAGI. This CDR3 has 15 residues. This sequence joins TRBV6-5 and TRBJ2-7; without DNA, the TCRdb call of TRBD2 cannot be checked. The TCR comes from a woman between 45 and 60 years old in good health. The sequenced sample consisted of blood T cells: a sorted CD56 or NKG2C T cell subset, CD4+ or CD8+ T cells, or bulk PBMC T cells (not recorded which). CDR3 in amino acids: CASSYSRLVIHEQYF.